The 23 T cell receptor beta chains given below trace back to one sample, sequenced in a study of T-cell reconstitution after alpha-beta-depleted transplantation in children. Unique molecular identifiers were used in preparing the TCRbeta library. TCRdb re-called the PCR reads with MiXCR, one entry per CDR3 protein. The data show hundreds of thousands of distinct CDR3 sequences, around 12% seen once. The source was PBMCs from the stem cell graft donor, collected from the stem cell graft. Every receptor here comes from a human donor who donated a stem cell graft to a child with acute lymphoblastic leukemia.

This clonotype was detected ten times or more. J is TRBJ2-3 and V is TRBV10-3; the match to TRBD2 covers 10 bases. The CDR3 length is 15 residues. The ends lost 7 bases at V and 4 bases at J; junction bases unmatched: 8. Looked up from germline, CDR1 is ENHRY and CDR2 is SYGVKD. CDR3 protein: CAINAAGGRADTQYF. The CDR3 DNA is TGTGCCATCAATGCAGCGGGGGGGCGCGCAGATACGCAGTATTTT.

This clonotype was counted ten times or more. Here the CDR3 DNA reads TGCAGTGCTAACCTTGGGACCTACGAGCAGTACTTC. Translated: CSANLGTYEQYF. This chain uses TRBV20-1 with TRBJ2-7; the D is unclear. CDR3 length equals 12 residues. CDR1 is DFQATT, CDR2 SNEGSKA, per germline (reference sequence). V lost 4 bases and J 2 bases, leaving 9 bases between the germline ends.

The table lists this clonotype with many counts. V gene TRBV9 combines with J gene TRBJ2-3, with TRBD2 matching over 15 bases. Germline CDR1 is SGDLS and CDR2 is YYNGEE. V shed 6 bases, J shed 6 bases, and the junction held 5 bases outside the gene matches. The CDR3 covers 15 residues. CDR3 nucleotide sequence: TGTGCCAGCACGGGACTAGCGGGGGGTCCTGATACGCAGTATTTT. This codes for CASTGLAGGPDTQYF.

This clonotype was observed at least ten times. The chain links TRBV10-3 to TRBJ1-6, with 7 positions matching TRBD1. This CDR3 contains 15 residues. Germline V lookup: CDR1 ENHRY, CDR2 SYGVKD. The V and J ends lost 4 bases and 5 bases, in that order; junction bases with no gene match: 5. The CDR3 sequence is CAISGWTGDNSPLHF. The DNA for the CDR3 is TGTGCCATCAGTGGTTGGACAGGCGATAATTCACCCCTCCACTTT.

The rearrangement joins TRBV6-5 to TRBJ2-3; D possibly corresponds to TRBD1 (5 bases). The CDR3 extends over 15 amino acids. Deletions cut 1 base from V and 3 bases from J, with 11 bases between. Germline-derived CDR1 and CDR2 are MNHEY and SVGAGI. The CDR3 reads CASSYWPAGTDTQYF. In DNA, the CDR3 is TGTGCCAGCAGTTACTGGCCAGCAGGGACAGATACGCAGTATTTT.

This clonotype showed up many times. The chain couples TRBV7-2 to TRBJ2-3; weak D call: TRBD1 (7 bases). Germline CDR1 and CDR2: SGHTA and FQGNSA. Trimming pared 7 bases from V and 6 bases from J, leaving 14 bases between. This CDR3 has 13 amino acids. The CDR3 DNA reads as TGTGCCAGCACTCAGGGGGGTAGGGATACGCAGTATTTT. Translation: CASTQGGRDTQYF.

A few counts support this clonotype. This rearrangement joins TRBV12-3 or TRBV12-4 to TRBJ2-1; 13 bases agree with TRBD2. The ends lost 5 bases at V and 7 bases at J; junction bases unmatched: 5. This CDR3 has 15 amino acids. The DNA of the CDR3 is TGTGCCAGCAGTCAGGGACTAGCGGGATCTAATGAGCAGTTCTTC. Its protein product is CASSQGLAGSNEQFF.

This clonotype has a count of ten or more. CDR3 sequence: CASTRDGLGYGYTF. The CDR3 DNA follows: TGCGCCAGCACCCGGGATGGTCTGGGGTATGGCTACACCTTC. J is TRBJ1-2 and V is TRBV5-1; no clear D gene. Trimming shortened V by 6 bases and J by 5 bases, and 17 bases separated the two germline ends. The CDR3 extends over 14 amino acids. From germline, CDR1 is SGHRS and CDR2 YFSETQ. Combining the CDR3 with reference TRBV5-1 and TRBJ1-2 gives the whole variable domain KAGVTQTPRYLIKTRGQQVTLSCSPISGHRSVSWYQQTPGQGLQFLFEYFSETQRNKGNFPGRFSGRQFSNSRSEMNVSTLELGDSALYLCASTRDGLGYGYTFGSGTRLTVV.

This clonotype showed up many times. CDR3 sequence: CSASGTGVNQPQHF. CDR3 sequence (DNA): TGCAGTGCTAGCGGGACAGGGGTCAATCAGCCCCAGCATTTT. J is TRBJ1-5 and V is TRBV20-1, with 10 bases lining up with TRBD1. V was pared by 3 bases and J by 3 bases, with 2 bases of the junction left unmatched. This CDR3 region has 14 residues. CDR1 and CDR2 from the germline V gene are DFQATT and SNEGSKA (reference sequence).

This clonotype has just a few counts. The chain joins TRBV30 to TRBJ1-2, with D possibly TRBD1 on 5 matching bases. Germline values: CDR1 GTSNPN, CDR2 SVGIG (reference sequence). V lost 3 bases to trimming and J lost 1 base, with 9 bases between them. This CDR3 spans 13 amino acids. The CDR3 nucleotides read TGTGCCTGGAGGGGACTGATTAACTATGGCTACACCTTC. Protein product: CAWRGLINYGYTF. Supplemented by reference TRBV30 and TRBJ1-2, the full variable domain reads SQTIHQWPATLVQPVGSPLSLECTVEGTSNPNLYWYRQAAGRGLQLLFYSVGIGQISSEVPQNLSASRPQDRQFILSSKKLLLSDSGFYLCAWRGLINYGYTFGSGTRLTVV.

J is TRBJ2-5 and V is TRBV2; a possible D gene is TRBD2 (7 bases). V shed 3 bases and J shed 4 bases, with 15 bases lying between them. The CDR3 extends over 15 amino acids. Germline CDR1 and CDR2: SNHLY and FYNNEI. The CDR3 here is CASSEIRGAGETQYF. DNA for the CDR3: TGTGCCAGCAGTGAGATTCGGGGGGCAGGAGAGACCCAGTACTTC.

This clonotype has ten or more counts. V and J are TRBV27 and TRBJ2-1; D is unclear. CDR1 and CDR2 (germline): MNHEY, SMNVEV (reference sequence). Trimming removed 1 base from V and 4 bases from J, with 14 bases in between. This CDR3 has 16 residues. The CDR3 DNA is TGTGCCAGCAGTTTATTACTCCCGTACGAATACAATGAGCAGTTCTTC. As protein: CASSLLLPYEYNEQFF.

Turning to this clonotype: A much more abundant neighbour one base away suggests this may be a read error. This chain joins TRBV29-1 and TRBJ2-1; 7 bases match TRBD1. After removal of 0 bases from V and 9 bases from J, the junction contained 17 bases not matched to a gene. CDR1 SQVTM and CDR2 ANQGSEA come from the germline V gene. The CDR3 is 17 amino acids. CDR3 bases: TGCAGCGTTGAAGATCTTGCGGAACAGGGGACCTACGGTGAGCAGTTCTTC. Translation: CSVEDLAEQGTYGEQFF.

This clonotype was seen many times. The V and J genes are TRBV7-2 and TRBJ1-1; TRBD1 aligns across 11 bases. Unmatched junction bases numbered 14, after V lost 5 bases and J lost 6 bases. This CDR3 is built from 17 residues. CDR1 SGHTA and CDR2 FQGNSA come from the germline V gene. CDR3 residues: CASSTVRDRGRKSEAFF. In DNA, the CDR3 is TGTGCCAGCAGCACTGTACGGGACAGGGGGAGGAAGTCTGAAGCTTTCTTT.

Many counts were recorded for this clonotype. The J gene is TRBJ2-7, the V gene TRBV29-1, with a weak D call TRBD2 (7 bases). The CDR3 consists of 14 residues. The V and J ends lost 1 base and 2 bases respectively, with 12 bases between them. CDR1 and CDR2 (germline): SQVTM, ANQGSEA. CDR3 residues: CSVEVGGRAYEQYF. The DNA of the CDR3 is TGCAGCGTTGAAGTAGGGGGGAGGGCCTACGAGCAGTACTTC.

This clonotype was detected many times. The rearrangement uses TRBV2 and TRBJ2-7, with D hard to call. Germline CDR1 and CDR2: SNHLY and FYNNEI. CDR3 size: 12 residues. V dropped 8 bases and J dropped 0 bases, with 8 bases sitting between them. For the CDR3, the DNA is TGTGCCAGCTCGAAGACCTCCTACGAGCAGTACTTC. It encodes CASSKTSYEQYF.

This clonotype showed up many times. CDR3 region: CASRSNLRDRGYDTEAFF. The CDR3 DNA sequence: TGTGCCAGTAGAAGTAATCTTCGGGATAGAGGTTATGACACTGAAGCTTTCTTT. The rearrangement links TRBV19 to TRBJ1-1; D remains ambiguous. This CDR3 has 18 amino acids. The V and J ends lost 6 bases and 3 bases respectively, with 26 bases between them. CDR1 and CDR2 (germline): LNHDA, SQIVND (reference sequence).

This clonotype was seen repeatedly, ten times or more. The chain has TRBV9 and TRBJ2-3, with TRBD2 matching 11 bases. J gave up 2 bases and V 0 bases, and 5 bases lay outside the gene matches. The CDR3 runs to 17 residues. Germline values: CDR1 SGDLS, CDR2 YYNGEE. The CDR3 protein is CASSVAGTSGPTDTQYF. Written as DNA, the CDR3 is TGTGCCAGCAGCGTAGCCGGGACTAGCGGCCCCACAGATACGCAGTATTTT.

Ten or more counts support this clonotype. The rearrangement uses TRBV7-9 and TRBJ2-7, with a weak D call TRBD1 (6 bases). CDR3 length equals 16 residues. From germline, CDR1 is SEHNR and CDR2 FQNEAQ (reference sequence). The V gene lost 6 bases and the J gene lost 3 bases, with 21 bases spanning the gap. Here the CDR3 reads CASRREADRTRYEQYF. CDR3 bases: TGTGCCAGCAGGCGAGAGGCCGACAGGACCCGCTACGAGCAGTACTTC.

This clonotype occurred a few times. V gene TRBV6-1 combines with J gene TRBJ2-7; D is undetermined. The CDR3 runs 13 residues. Deletions cut 6 bases from V and 6 bases from J, with 15 bases between. Per the germline V gene, CDR1 is MNHNS and CDR2 is SASEGT. The CDR3 spells CASSEVPPGEQYF. CDR3 coding DNA: TGTGCCAGCAGCGAGGTTCCTCCGGGCGAGCAGTACTTC.

This clonotype was recorded at least ten times. The chain links TRBV20-1 to TRBJ1-6; 8 bases are a match to TRBD1. The V gene end was trimmed by 0 bases and the J gene end by 10 bases; junction bases not matched to a gene: 5. This CDR3 has 14 amino acids. Germline V CDR1 and CDR2: DFQATT, SNEGSKA (reference sequence). DNA of the CDR3: TGCAGTGCTAGAGAGGGCGGACAGGGATCACCCCTCCACTTT. Its translation: CSAREGGQGSPLHF.

The J gene is TRBJ2-7, the V gene TRBV28, with a possible D match to TRBD2 (5 bases). V lost 4 bases, J lost 4 bases, and 14 bases lay in between. From germline, CDR1 is MDHEN and CDR2 SYDVKM. The CDR3 has 14 amino acids. The CDR3 spells CASSSTATGYEQYF. Here the CDR3 DNA reads TGTGCCAGCAGTTCCACAGCTACGGGATACGAGCAGTACTTC. Combining the CDR3 with reference TRBV28 and TRBJ2-7 gives the whole variable domain DVKVTQSSRYLVKRTGEKVFLECVQDMDHENMFWYRQDPGLGLRLIYFSYDVKMKEKGDIPEGYSVSREKKERFSLILESASTNQTSMYLCASSSTATGYEQYFGPGTRLTVT.

The chain joins TRBV2 to TRBJ2-1; TRBD2 might be the D (5 bases). The length of the CDR3 is 15 residues. V was pared by 5 bases and J by 2 bases, with 13 bases between. Germline assignment: CDR1 SNHLY and CDR2 FYNNEI. This chain's CDR3 is CASSSGRGTYNEQFF. CDR3 sequence (DNA): TGTGCCAGCAGTTCGGGGAGAGGGACCTACAATGAGCAGTTCTTC.